This TCR beta chain was observed in a study of blood T cell repertoires in COVID-19. Overall study context: COVID-19 samples collected from the United States, Italy and Spain covered acute and convalescent phases. Sample material is recorded as cDNA or gDNA derived from T cells, B-cell-depleted T cells, or PBMCs.

In the original analysis: Quantification of nucleated cells was approximated via reference gene primer amplification. Sequencing was performed with immunoSEQ multiplex PCR; in TCRdb, only in-frame clones are kept and a portion is missing. V and J calls and clone size are copied from that table; D and trimming were computed from the DNA. The sample gives 98,000 or so clones, around 84% of which show up once; approximately 12% is in the top ten. The CDR3 is 13 residues long. V was clipped by 8 bases and J by 6 bases; unmatched bases: 9. CDR1 and CDR2 (germline): MNHEY, SMNVEV (reference sequence). This rearrangement joins TRBV27 to TRBJ1-2; 7 bases match TRBD1. Sequenced input: peripheral blood. The sequence was obtained from a woman aged 55 to 70 in a cohort sampled during active or convalescent COVID-19. The CDR3: CASRFTGEDGYTF. CDR3 in DNA: TGTGCCAGCCGATTCACAGGGGAAGATGGCTACACCTTC.